This T cell receptor beta chain was identified in a study of control samples from healthy donors and cancer patients. TCRdb keeps only in-frame clones here, not all; method: immunoSEQ multiplex PCR. The table shows 100,000 or so clones, with approximately 90% occurring only once. From germline, CDR1 is MDHEN and CDR2 SYDVKM. The trim removed 4 bases at V and 1 base at J, leaving 0 bases unmatched. The CDR3 extends over 15 amino acids. V gene TRBV28 combines with J gene TRBJ2-5; TRBD2 matches at 13 bases. This clonotype was obtained from a man aged 25 to 45 in good health. Sequencing input: blood. The CDR3 spells CASSWTSGGQETQYF. The CDR3 DNA reads TGTGCCAGCAGTTGGACTAGCGGGGGCCAAGAGACCCAGTACTTC.